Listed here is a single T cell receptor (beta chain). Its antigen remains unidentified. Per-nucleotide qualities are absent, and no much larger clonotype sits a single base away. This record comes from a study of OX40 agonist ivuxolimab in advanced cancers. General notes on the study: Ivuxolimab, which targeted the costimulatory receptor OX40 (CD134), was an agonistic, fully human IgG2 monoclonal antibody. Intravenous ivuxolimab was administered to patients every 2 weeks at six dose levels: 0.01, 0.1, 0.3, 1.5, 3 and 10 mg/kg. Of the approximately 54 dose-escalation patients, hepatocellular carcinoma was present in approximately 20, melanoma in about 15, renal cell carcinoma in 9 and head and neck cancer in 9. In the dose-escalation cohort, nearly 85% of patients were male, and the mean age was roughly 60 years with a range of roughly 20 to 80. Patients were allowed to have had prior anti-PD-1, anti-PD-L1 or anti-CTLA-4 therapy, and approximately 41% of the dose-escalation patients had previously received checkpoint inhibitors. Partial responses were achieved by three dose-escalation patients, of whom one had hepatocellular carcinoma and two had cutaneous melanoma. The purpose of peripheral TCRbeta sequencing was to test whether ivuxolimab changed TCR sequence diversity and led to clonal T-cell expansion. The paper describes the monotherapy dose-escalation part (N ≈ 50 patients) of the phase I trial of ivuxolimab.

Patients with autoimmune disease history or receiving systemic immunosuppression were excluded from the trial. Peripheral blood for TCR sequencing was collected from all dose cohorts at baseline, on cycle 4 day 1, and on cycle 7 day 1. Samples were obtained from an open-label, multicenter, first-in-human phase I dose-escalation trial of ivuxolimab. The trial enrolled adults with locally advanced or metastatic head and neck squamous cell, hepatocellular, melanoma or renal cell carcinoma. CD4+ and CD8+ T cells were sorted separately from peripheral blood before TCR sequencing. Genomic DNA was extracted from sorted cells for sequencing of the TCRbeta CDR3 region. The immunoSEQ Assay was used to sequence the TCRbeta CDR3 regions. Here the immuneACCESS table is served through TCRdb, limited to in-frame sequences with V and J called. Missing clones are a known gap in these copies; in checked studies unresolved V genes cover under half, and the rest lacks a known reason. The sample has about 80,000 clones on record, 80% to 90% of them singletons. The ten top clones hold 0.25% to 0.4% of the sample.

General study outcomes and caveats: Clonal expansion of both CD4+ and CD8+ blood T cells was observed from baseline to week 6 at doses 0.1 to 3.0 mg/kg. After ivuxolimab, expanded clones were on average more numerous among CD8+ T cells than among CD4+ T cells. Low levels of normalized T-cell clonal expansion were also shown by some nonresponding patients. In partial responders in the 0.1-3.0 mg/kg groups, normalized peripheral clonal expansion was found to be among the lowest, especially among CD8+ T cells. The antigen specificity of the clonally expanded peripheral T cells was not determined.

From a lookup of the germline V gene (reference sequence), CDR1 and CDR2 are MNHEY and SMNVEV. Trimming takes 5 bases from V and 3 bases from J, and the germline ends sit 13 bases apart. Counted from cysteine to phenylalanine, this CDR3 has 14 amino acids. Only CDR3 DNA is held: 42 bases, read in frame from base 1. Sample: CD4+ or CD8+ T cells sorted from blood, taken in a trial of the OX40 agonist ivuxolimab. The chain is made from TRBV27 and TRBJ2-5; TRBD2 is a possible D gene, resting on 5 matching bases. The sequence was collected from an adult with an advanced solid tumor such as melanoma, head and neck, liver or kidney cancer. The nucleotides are TGTGCCAGCAGTCCGTGGGGAGAAAAAGAGACCCAGTACTTC. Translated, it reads CASSPWGEKETQYF.